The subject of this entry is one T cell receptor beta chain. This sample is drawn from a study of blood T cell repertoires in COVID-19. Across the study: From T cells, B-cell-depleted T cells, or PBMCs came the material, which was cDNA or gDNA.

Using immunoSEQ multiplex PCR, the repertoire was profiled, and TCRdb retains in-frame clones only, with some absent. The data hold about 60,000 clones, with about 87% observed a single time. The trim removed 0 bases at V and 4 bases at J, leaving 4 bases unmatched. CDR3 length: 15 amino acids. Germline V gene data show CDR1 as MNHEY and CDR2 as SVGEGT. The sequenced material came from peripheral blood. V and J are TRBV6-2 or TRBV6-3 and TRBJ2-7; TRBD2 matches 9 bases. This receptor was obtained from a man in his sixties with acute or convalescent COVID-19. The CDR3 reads CASSYSAGGGYEQYF. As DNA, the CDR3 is TGTGCCAGCAGTTACTCGGCGGGAGGGGGTTACGAGCAGTACTTC.